A single T cell receptor beta chain is shown here with its context. Antigen: not known. These data originate in a study of identical twins. The germline V and J ends were trimmed by 0 bases and 13 bases, with 12 bases remaining between them. Germline lookup yields CDR1 SQVTM and CDR2 ANQGSEA. This CDR3 contains 11 residues. Notes on the study in general: Conclusions were drawn cross-sectionally by statistical analysis, without following the same donors. Out-of-frame alpha sequences common to twins exhibited a surplus of low generation probability.

One entry per CDR3 protein, called by TCRdb with MiXCR from the 5' RACE reads. The sample shows some 790,000 distinct CDR3 sequences, about 18% of them seen only once. These data were likewise used in another study, on T cells expressing NK-cell markers. From that report: Five or six donors carried dominant NKG2C+ clonotypes that made up roughly 1.0-7.0% of their CD8+ T cells. Several donors likewise had their CD3+CD56-NKG2C+ fraction led by these clonotypes.

The chain employs TRBV29-1 and TRBJ1-2; D might be TRBD1 (5 bases). The receptor was isolated from a young woman in good health. The source material was PBMCs. The CDR3 region is CSVEDRGVATF. The CDR3 nucleotides read TGCAGCGTTGAAGATCGGGGGGTTGCCACCTTC. Full variable domain (rest looked up from reference TRBV29-1 and TRBJ1-2): SAVISQKPSRDICQRGTSLTIQCQVDSQVTMMFWYRQQPGQSLTLIATANQGSEATYESGFVIDKFPISRPNLTFSTLTVSNMSPEDSSIYLCSVEDRGVATFGSGTRLTVV.